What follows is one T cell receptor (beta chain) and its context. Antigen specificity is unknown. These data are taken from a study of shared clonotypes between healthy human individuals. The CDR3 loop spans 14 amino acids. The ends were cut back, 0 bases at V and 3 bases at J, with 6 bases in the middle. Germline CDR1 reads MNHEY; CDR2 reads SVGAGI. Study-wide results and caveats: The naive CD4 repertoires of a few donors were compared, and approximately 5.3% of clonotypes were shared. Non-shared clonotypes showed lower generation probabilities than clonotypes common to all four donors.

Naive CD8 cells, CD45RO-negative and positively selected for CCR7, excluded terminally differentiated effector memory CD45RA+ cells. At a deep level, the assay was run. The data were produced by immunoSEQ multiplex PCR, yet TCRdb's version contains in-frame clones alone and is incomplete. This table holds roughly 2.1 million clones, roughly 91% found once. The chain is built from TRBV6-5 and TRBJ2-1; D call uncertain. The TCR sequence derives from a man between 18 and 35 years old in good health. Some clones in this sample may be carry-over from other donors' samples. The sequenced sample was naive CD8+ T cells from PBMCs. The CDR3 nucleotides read TGTGCCAGCAGTTACTCGAACAGCTACAATGAGCAGTTCTTC. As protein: CASSYSNSYNEQFF.